Listed here is a single T cell receptor beta chain. Its antigen remains unidentified. Before sequencing took place, the ViraFEST assay used viral peptide pools to expand antigen-specific CD4+ T cells. It was after 10 days of culture that CD4+ T cells were isolated. This individual contracted SARS-CoV-2 between March and December 2020, as verified by PCR. The record originates from a study of vaccination effects on CD4 cells after COVID-19. Study-level information: Subjects were given two BNT162b2 or mRNA-1273 vaccine doses. Two convalescent patients each provided a sample, at 16 days and at one week before vaccination. Whole-study results and caveats: For convalescents, most of the spike-reactive clones seen post-vaccine were new vaccine-induced clones.

The repertoire was sequenced with immunoSEQ multiplex PCR; TCRdb's copy has only in-frame clones and lacks some. The sample has 20,000 to 25,000 clones; nearly 75% are singletons. The clonotype originates from a human donor who had a prior SARS-CoV-2 infection. The source was CD4+ T cells from PBMCs cultured with a peptide pool, collected before COVID-19 vaccination.

Here the CDR3 reads CASSQDFGGSFTDTQYF. The DNA of the CDR3 is TGCGCCAGCAGCCAAGATTTCGGCGGGAGCTTCACAGATACGCAGTATTTT. The chain uses TRBV4-3 and TRBJ2-3; 7 bases line up with TRBD2. This CDR3 has 17 residues. V shed 0 bases and J 2 bases; nucleotides not matched to a gene: 8. Looked up from germline, CDR1 is LGHNA and CDR2 is YSLEER.